This T cell receptor (beta chain) originates from a study of CD8+ T cells in alopecia areata. RNA was extracted and reverse transcribed into cDNA as the sequencing template. Sequencing was performed with immunoSEQ multiplex PCR; in TCRdb, only in-frame clones are kept and a portion is missing. Here the sample spans roughly 280,000 clones, 45% to 70% being singletons. The treatment: oral pan-JAK inhibitor, 5-10 mg twice daily. The CDR3 sequence is 13 residues long. Trimming shortened V by 4 bases and J by 1 base, and 8 bases separated the two germline ends. Per germline, CDR1 SGHRS and CDR2 YFSETQ. The V call is TRBV5-1, the J call TRBJ1-2; tentatively, D is TRBD1 (5 bases). The source of this sequence is a human donor with alopecia areata. The sample consisted of CD4+ T cells sorted from blood, taken at approximately week 51, from a patient treated with tofacitinib. The CDR3 coding sequence is TGCGCCAGCAGCCGGGACGGTAACTATGGCTACACCTTC. Translating gives CASSRDGNYGYTF.